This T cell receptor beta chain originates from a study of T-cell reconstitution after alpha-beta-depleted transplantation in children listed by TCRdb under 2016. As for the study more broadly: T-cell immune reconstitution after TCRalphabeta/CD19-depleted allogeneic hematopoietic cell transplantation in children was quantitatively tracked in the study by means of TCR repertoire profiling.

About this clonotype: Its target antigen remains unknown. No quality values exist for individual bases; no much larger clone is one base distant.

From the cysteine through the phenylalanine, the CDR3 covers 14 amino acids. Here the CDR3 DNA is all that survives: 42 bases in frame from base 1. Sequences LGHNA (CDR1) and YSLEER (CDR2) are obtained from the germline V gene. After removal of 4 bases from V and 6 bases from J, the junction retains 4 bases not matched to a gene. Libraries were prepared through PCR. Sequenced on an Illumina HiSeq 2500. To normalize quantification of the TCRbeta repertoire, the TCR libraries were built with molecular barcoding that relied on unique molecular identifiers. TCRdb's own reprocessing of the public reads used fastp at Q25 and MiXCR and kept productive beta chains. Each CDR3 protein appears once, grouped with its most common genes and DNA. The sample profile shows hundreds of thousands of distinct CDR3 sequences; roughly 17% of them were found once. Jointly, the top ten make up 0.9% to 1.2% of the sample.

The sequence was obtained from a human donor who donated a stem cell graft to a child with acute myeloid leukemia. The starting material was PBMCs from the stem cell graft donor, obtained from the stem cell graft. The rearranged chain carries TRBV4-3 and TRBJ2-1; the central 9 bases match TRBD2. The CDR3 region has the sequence CASSLTSGLNEQFF. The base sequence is TGCGCCAGCAGCCTGACTAGCGGCCTCAATGAGCAGTTCTTC.